The clone carrying this T cell receptor beta chain was observed once. The sample originates from a study of blood T cell repertoires in COVID-19. Whole-study context: The United States, Italy and Spain provided the acute and convalescent COVID-19 samples.

Per the germline V gene, CDR1 is SGHRS and CDR2 is YFSETQ. The CDR3 runs 11 residues. Trimming stripped 0 bases from V and 6 bases from J, with 3 bases between. TCRdb keeps only in-frame clones here, not all; method: immunoSEQ multiplex PCR. This sample has more than 95,000 clones, with roughly 80% found just once. Sequenced sample: peripheral blood. The receptor was derived from an elderly woman with active or convalescent COVID-19. The chain has TRBV5-1 and TRBJ1-1; D unresolved. The CDR3 DNA reads TGCGCCAGCAGCTTGGGGCCTGAAGCTTTCTTT. Amino acids: CASSLGPEAFF.